This passage covers 24 T cell receptor beta chains from one sample sequenced in a study of T cell responses to AZD1222 COVID-19 vaccine. Libraries were prepared by immunoSEQ multiplex PCR; TCRdb keeps only in-frame clonotypes and omits some of them. The sample lists around 150,000 clones, roughly 90% seen once, with 3% to 4% in the top ten. Sequencing used peripheral blood, obtained 28 days after the second AZD1222 dose. These receptors were taken from an adult who received the AZD1222 COVID-19 vaccine.

The chain couples TRBV7-9 to TRBJ1-1; D not certain. Per germline, CDR1 SEHNR and CDR2 FQNEAQ (reference sequence). The V end was cut by 4 bases, the J end by 1 base, with 16 bases between. The CDR3 totals 16 residues. CDR3 loop: CASSSTPGDPNTEAFF. The DNA of the CDR3 is TGTGCCAGCAGCTCAACCCCCGGAGACCCGAACACTGAAGCTTTCTTT. Full variable domain (remainder filled in from reference TRBV7-9 and TRBJ1-1): DTGVSQNPRHKITKRGQNVTFRCDPISEHNRLYWYRQTLGQGPEFLTYFQNEAQLEKSRLLSDRFSAERPKGSFSTLEIQRTEQGDSAMYLCASSSTPGDPNTEAFFGQGTRLTVV.

The chain employs TRBV11-3 and TRBJ2-7; 7 positions agree with TRBD2. From germline, CDR1 is SGHNT and CDR2 YENEEA. The CDR3 has 16 amino acids. After removal of 4 bases from V and 4 bases from J, the junction contained 13 bases not matched to a gene. CDR3: CASSWTWTRAEYEQYF. The CDR3 DNA reads as TGTGCCAGCAGCTGGACTTGGACTAGAGCGGAATACGAGCAGTACTTC.

The V gene is TRBV28, the J gene TRBJ1-2, with D hard to call. Between the trimmed V and J ends, which lost 5 bases and 8 bases, there was a span of 9 bases. There are 11 residues in the CDR3. Germline CDR1 MDHEN, CDR2 SYDVKM. The CDR3 loop reads CASSTAKGYTF. DNA of the CDR3: TGTGCCAGCAGTACAGCTAAGGGCTACACCTTC.

The genes are TRBV5-1 and TRBJ2-2, with D possibly TRBD1 on 6 matching bases. Trimming removed 2 bases from V and 7 bases from J, with 9 bases in between. Germline V gives CDR1 SGHRS, CDR2 YFSETQ. CDR3 length: 13 amino acids. The CDR3 loop is CASSLQGDGELFF. The CDR3, as DNA: TGCGCCAGCAGCTTACAGGGAGACGGGGAGCTGTTTTTT.

The CDR3 loop reads CASSLADSMNTEAFF. CDR3 DNA sequence: TGTGCCAGCAGCTTAGCTGACAGCATGAACACTGAAGCTTTCTTT. The chain combines TRBV7-6 with TRBJ1-1; tentatively, D is TRBD1 (5 bases). Germline V gene sequence: CDR1 SGHVS, CDR2 FNYEAQ. The CDR3 runs to 15 residues. The V end lost 0 bases, the J end lost 0 bases, and 8 bases lay between the germline ends.

The table lists this clone with a few counts. This chain joins TRBV19 and TRBJ1-2; TRBD1 is a possible D gene (6 bases). The CDR3 length is 15 residues. Germline V gives CDR1 LNHDA, CDR2 SQIVND (reference sequence). The V end lost 3 bases, the J end lost 4 bases, and 15 bases lay between the germline ends. This chain's CDR3 is CASSIGPGVLYGYTF. Here the CDR3 DNA reads TGTGCCAGTAGTATTGGGCCAGGGGTGCTCTATGGCTACACCTTC.

The chain has TRBV5-4 and TRBJ2-2; 9 bases are shared with TRBD1. The V gene's germline CDR1 is SGHNT and CDR2 YYREEE (reference sequence). V lost 4 bases and J lost 2; bases outside the gene matches: 6. The CDR3 extends over 16 amino acids. The CDR3 loop is CASSGGQGRNTGELFF. In DNA form, the CDR3 reads TGTGCCAGCAGCGGGGGACAGGGTCGCAACACCGGGGAGCTGTTTTTT.

The chain combines TRBV6-5 with TRBJ1-1, with no clear D. V lost 6 bases and J lost 0, with 14 bases in between. CDR1 and CDR2 from the germline V gene are MNHEY and SVGAGI. This CDR3 contains 15 residues. CDR3 sequence (DNA): TGTGCCAGCAGAATTCAGGAGGGCCTGAACACTGAAGCTTTCTTT. This sequence encodes CASRIQEGLNTEAFF.

The V gene is TRBV7-8, the J gene TRBJ1-2; TRBD1 is a possible D gene (6 bases). Germline CDR1 reads SGHVS; CDR2 reads FQNEAQ. The CDR3 is 16 amino acids. V was clipped by 1 base and J by 3 bases, with 15 bases between them. CDR3 loop: CASSLVPGQSHYGYTF. The CDR3 nucleotides are TGTGCCAGCAGCTTAGTCCCGGGACAATCCCACTATGGCTACACCTTC.

The chain joins TRBV27 to TRBJ1-5; D gene ambiguous. Germline V gene lookup returns CDR1 MNHEY and CDR2 SMNVEV (reference sequence). V shed 2 bases and J shed 5 bases, with 7 bases lying between them. This CDR3 is built from 13 residues. The CDR3 sequence is CASSLTWDQPQHF. Written as DNA, the CDR3 is TGTGCCAGCAGTTTAACGTGGGATCAGCCCCAGCATTTT.

The chain recombines TRBV25-1 with TRBJ1-2; no definite D call. With 2 bases removed from V and 8 bases from J, the gap between germline ends came to 9 bases. Per the germline V gene, CDR1 is MGHDK and CDR2 is SYGVNS. The CDR3 totals 12 residues. The CDR3 loop reads CASSEARKGYTF. Written as DNA, the CDR3 is TGTGCCAGCAGTGAAGCCAGGAAAGGCTACACCTTC.

The chain links TRBV4-2 to TRBJ2-2, with TRBD2 identical over 14 bases. J was trimmed by 5 bases and V by 2 bases; bases with no gene match: 7. Germline CDR1 LGHNA, CDR2 YNFKEQ. The CDR3 has 18 residues. The CDR3 bases are TGTGCCAGCAGCCAACGGGGGACTAGCGGGAGTGGGACCGGGGAGCTGTTTTTT. This sequence encodes CASSQRGTSGSGTGELFF.

The chain carries TRBV4-2 and TRBJ2-2; no clear D. The CDR3 sequence is 17 residues long. V lost 2 bases and J 5 bases, leaving 18 bases between the germline ends. The germline V gene has CDR1 LGHNA and CDR2 YNFKEQ. CDR3 nucleotides: TGTGCCAGCAGCCAACGTACACTGGGCAGCCAAACCGGGGAGCTGTTTTTT. The encoded protein is CASSQRTLGSQTGELFF.

This chain joins TRBV4-3 and TRBJ1-6; D is unclear. Germline CDR1 is LGHNA and CDR2 is YSLEER. The length of the CDR3 is 15 residues. Trimming pared 0 bases from V and 14 bases from J, leaving 17 bases between. In DNA, the CDR3 is TGCGCCAGCAGCCAAGATCCCCTTTTCAGCGGGGCCCTCCACTTT. It translates to CASSQDPLFSGALHF.

V usage is TRBV11-2 and J usage is TRBJ2-4, with D hard to call. The CDR3 contains 16 residues. Trimming stripped 5 bases from V and 7 bases from J, with 21 bases between. The V gene's germline CDR1 is SGHAT and CDR2 FQNNGV. The CDR3 loop reads CASSPVRSSPLNIQYF. The CDR3 DNA follows: TGTGCCAGCAGCCCCGTGCGAAGTAGCCCACTTAACATTCAGTACTTC.

The gene calls are TRBV28 and TRBJ1-4, with 9 bases lining up with TRBD1. The CDR3 covers 17 residues. V trimming: 6 bases; J trimming: 8 bases; junction bases outside the gene matches: 16. CDR1 and CDR2 from the germline V gene are MDHEN and SYDVKM. CDR3 nucleotide sequence: TGTGCCAGCAGCTCGGACAGGGGTCGTGCCAAAATGGAAAAACTGTTTTTT. Its protein is CASSSDRGRAKMEKLFF.

The rearrangement links TRBV30 to TRBJ1-3, with D possibly TRBD1 on 6 matching bases. This CDR3 region has 13 residues. V dropped 1 base and J dropped 2 bases, with 6 bases sitting between them. CDR1 GTSNPN and CDR2 SVGIG come from the germline V gene (reference sequence). CDR3 nucleotides: TGTGCCTGGAGTGGGACAGCTGGAAACACCATATATTTT. This sequence encodes CAWSGTAGNTIYF.

The rearrangement uses TRBV2 and TRBJ1-5; 10 bases are a match to TRBD1. CDR3 size: 14 residues. The V gene's germline CDR1 is SNHLY and CDR2 FYNNEI. Trimming took 5 bases from V and 9 from J; bases not matched to a gene: 7. CDR3 in DNA: TGTGCCAGCAGTCGGGACAGGGGAGCTCGGCCCCAGCATTTT. Amino acid sequence: CASSRDRGARPQHF.

This chain uses TRBV11-2 with TRBJ1-1; no firm D call. The CDR3 is made up of 14 amino acids. Trimming shortened V by 0 bases and J by 10 bases, and 15 bases separated the two germline ends. The germline V gene has CDR1 SGHAT and CDR2 FQNNGV. The CDR3 region has the DNA TGTGCCAGCAGCTTAGATCTCAGGCTAAGGCCAGCTTTCTTT. Translating it yields CASSLDLRLRPAFF.

This rearrangement joins TRBV18 to TRBJ1-1; D call uncertain. Trimming removed 8 bases at V and 4 bases at J, with 11 bases between. Germline lookup yields CDR1 KGHSH and CDR2 LQKENI. The length of the CDR3 is 12 residues. The CDR3 loop is CASRGPGTEAFF. The CDR3 coding sequence is TGTGCCAGCCGGGGTCCGGGCACTGAAGCTTTCTTT.

The chain is built from TRBV10-3 and TRBJ2-7; tentatively, D is TRBD2 (6 bases). The CDR3 has 15 residues. V was shortened by 2 bases and J by 4 bases, with 15 bases between the two germline ends. CDR1 and CDR2 from the germline V gene are ENHRY and SYGVKD. CDR3 residues: CAISEGGSGAYEQYF. The CDR3, as DNA: TGTGCCATCAGTGAGGGAGGTAGCGGAGCTTACGAGCAGTACTTC.

The V and J genes are TRBV7-3 and TRBJ2-1; 7 nucleotides agree with TRBD2. The CDR3 sequence is 15 residues long. The ends lost 5 bases at V and 4 bases at J; junction bases unmatched: 8. The V gene's germline CDR1 is SGHTA and CDR2 FQGTGA. The CDR3 nucleotides read TGTGCCAGCAGCCAAAGTGGCGGGAGTTACAATGAGCAGTTCTTC. Protein sequence: CASSQSGGSYNEQFF.

CDR3 amino acids: CASRWASAQNNEQFF. The CDR3 nucleotides are TGCGCCAGCAGATGGGCTAGCGCCCAAAACAATGAGCAGTTCTTC. J is TRBJ2-1 and V is TRBV5-1; a possible D gene is TRBD2 (6 bases). Trimming pared 5 bases from V and 5 bases from J, leaving 17 bases between. The CDR3 totals 15 residues. Per the germline V gene, CDR1 is SGHRS and CDR2 is YFSETQ.

The V and J genes are TRBV7-9 and TRBJ1-1; no reliable D call. Trimming took off 3 bases at V and 4 bases at J, with 12 bases between the two ends. Germline loops: CDR1 SEHNR, CDR2 FQNEAQ (reference sequence). The CDR3 contains 14 residues. The CDR3 DNA sequence: TGTGCCAGCAGCTTGCGGGAGGAGGGCACTGAAGCTTTCTTT. This sequence encodes CASSLREEGTEAFF.